This is a list of T cell receptor beta chains from one sample in a study of blood T cell repertoires in COVID-19. Profiled with immunoSEQ multiplex PCR; TCRdb holds only in-frame clones, not every one. The sample has around 370,000 clones, under 95% seen once. The source material was peripheral blood. Source of these receptors: a woman aged 18-30 years who had recovered from COVID-19. CDR3s include the opening cysteine and the closing phenylalanine or tryptophan. Each record gives: clone size, V gene, J gene, D gene, CDR3 DNA, CDR3 protein. A D gene is named only where the DNA matches it firmly. For some rows the clone size is stated as once, few or many, or as a class when expanded; others skip it.

>few|TRBV9|TRBJ1-1|.
TGTGCCAGCAGCAGTCAGGCGGGGACTGAAGCTTTCTTT
CASSSQAGTEAFF
>.|TRBV7-9|TRBJ2-2|.
TGTGCCAGCAGCTTAGGAGGATTGAACACCGGGGAGCTGTTTTTT
CASSLGGLNTGELFF
>.|TRBV15|TRBJ1-1|.
TGTGCCACCAGCAGGGTGGGGACACCGAACACTGAAGCTTTCTTT
CATSRVGTPNTEAFF
>.|TRBV10-3|TRBJ2-1|TRBD2
TGTGCCACTCGCGGGAGCCAGGCCTACAATGAGCAGTTCTTC
CATRGSQAYNEQFF
>.|TRBV7-6|TRBJ2-5|TRBD2
TGTGCCAGCAGCTTAGCGTCTAGCGGGGTGGAGACCCAGTACTTC
CASSLASSGVETQYF
>.|TRBV24-1|TRBJ1-2|TRBD1
TGTGCCACCAGGGGAGGACGAGGGGGCGGCTACACCTTC
CATRGGRGGGYTF
>.|TRBV15|TRBJ2-5|TRBD1
TGTGCCACCAGCAGAGACCGGACAGGGGTGGAGACCCAGTACTTC
CATSRDRTGVETQYF
>.|TRBV6-5|TRBJ1-5|.
TGTGCCAGCATGTTGGCAGGGTCCAATCAGCCCCAGCATTTT
CASMLAGSNQPQHF
>.|TRBV7-9|TRBJ1-2|.
TGTGCCAGCAGCTTAGTACAGGGCTATGGCTACACCTTC
CASSLVQGYGYTF
>.|TRBV11-3|TRBJ2-3|.
TGTGCCAGCAGCTTGGGACTGGGCACAGATACGCAGTATTTT
CASSLGLGTDTQYF
>.|TRBV19|TRBJ2-5|TRBD1
TGTGCCAGTAGCCGAGACCGGGGGACAGGGGGGCTGGAGACCCAGTACTTC
CASSRDRGTGGLETQYF
>.|TRBV4-1|TRBJ2-1|TRBD2
TGCGCCAGCAGCCAAGATACCCTGAGCGGGATGCCCTACAATGAGCAGTTCTTC
CASSQDTLSGMPYNEQFF
>.|TRBV10-3|TRBJ1-6|TRBD1
TGTGCCATCAGTGACCGGGGGACAGGAAGATCACCCCTCCACTTT
CAISDRGTGRSPLHF
>.|TRBV5-4|TRBJ2-5|.
TGTGCCAGCAGCCGGGCAGGGCTCCCAGGGGAGACCCAGTACTTC
CASSRAGLPGETQYF
>.|TRBV7-6|TRBJ1-4|.
TGTGCCAGCAGCTTAGGGGGAGGCTGGACAACTAATGAAAAACTGTTTTTT
CASSLGGGWTTNEKLFF
>.|TRBV24-1|TRBJ2-1|TRBD2
TGTGCCACCAGTGATCACCCGGGACTAGCGGTCGGAGAGCAGTTCTTC
CATSDHPGLAVGEQFF
>.|TRBV6-6|TRBJ2-2|.
TGTGCCAGCAGCCACAGGGTGGAGAACACCGGGGAGCTGTTTTTT
CASSHRVENTGELFF
>once|TRBV4-1|TRBJ1-1|.
TGCGCCAGCAGCCAAGAGGGGGCTGTCACTGAAGCTTTCTTT
CASSQEGAVTEAFF
>.|TRBV10-1|TRBJ2-1|.
TGCGCCAGGCCACGGGACGGGAGCTCCTACAATGAGCAGTTCTTC
CARPRDGSSYNEQFF
>.|TRBV6-2/TRBV6-3|TRBJ2-3|TRBD2
TGTGCCAGCAGTTACGGCCTCCTAGCGGGACCGGATACGCAGTATTTT
CASSYGLLAGPDTQYF
>once|TRBV9|TRBJ2-3|TRBD2
TGTGCCAGCAGCGCTTCCGGGAGGGCCGCAGATACGCAGTATTTT
CASSASGRAADTQYF
>.|TRBV10-1|TRBJ1-5|TRBD1
TGCGCCAGCAGTGAGTCGGGCAGGGGGATAGGGCAGCCCCAGCATTTT
CASSESGRGIGQPQHF
>.|TRBV30|TRBJ2-5|TRBD1
TGTGCCTGGAGCTGGACAGGGCTCAAGACCCAGTACTTC
CAWSWTGLKTQYF
>.|TRBV19|TRBJ1-5|.
TGTGCCAGTAGCTCTGGGCACAGGGAGTTTTCTAGCAATCAGCCCCAGCATTTT
CASSSGHREFSSNQPQHF
>.|TRBV6-5|TRBJ2-3|.
TGTGCCAGCAGGGTCCCAGGAAGCAAAGATACGCAGTATTTT
CASRVPGSKDTQYF
>.|TRBV5-4|TRBJ1-1|TRBD1
TGTGCCAGCAGCCGCCCAAGGAGACAGGGGCTGAACACTGAAGCTTTCTTT
CASSRPRRQGLNTEAFF
>.|TRBV7-9|TRBJ1-3|.
TGTGCCAGCAGCCCCCCTCCCTCTGGAAACACCATATATTTT
CASSPPPSGNTIYF
>.|TRBV1|TRBJ2-2|.
TGCACCAGCAGCCCGACTAGTCCCGGGGAGCTGTTTTTT
CTSSPTSPGELFF
>.|TRBV4-1|TRBJ2-1|TRBD2
TGCGCCAGCAGCCAAGCCCCGACTAGCGGGAGTCTCGCCTACAATGAGCAGTTCTTC
CASSQAPTSGSLAYNEQFF
>.|TRBV4-1|TRBJ2-1|TRBD2
TGCGCCAGCAGCCGACTAGCGGGAGTTTTCGATGAGCAGTTCTTC
CASSRLAGVFDEQFF
>.|TRBV19|TRBJ1-2|TRBD1
TGTGCCAGTAGTAGAAGAGACAGGGCTAACTATGGCTACACCTTC
CASSRRDRANYGYTF
>.|TRBV29-1|TRBJ1-1|.
TGCAGCGTTGACAGGGGATTGAACACTGAAGCTTTCTTT
CSVDRGLNTEAFF
>.|TRBV10-1|TRBJ2-1|TRBD2
TGCGCCAGCAGTCGGACTAGCGGGAGTTCCTACAATGAGCAGTTCTTC
CASSRTSGSSYNEQFF
>.|TRBV5-1|TRBJ2-2|TRBD1
TGCGCCAGCAGAAGGATGCAGGGGGTAACCATCGGGGAGCTGTTTTTT
CASRRMQGVTIGELFF
>once|TRBV5-5|TRBJ1-2|.
TGTGCCAGCAGCTTGGGGCATCTTAACTATGGCTACACCTTC
CASSLGHLNYGYTF
>.|TRBV7-9|TRBJ1-1|.
TGTGCCAGCAGCTTATTCTCGCCGACAGGAAACACTGAAGCTTTCTTT
CASSLFSPTGNTEAFF
>once|TRBV30|TRBJ2-3|TRBD1
TGTGCCTGGAGTAAATGGATAGGGACAGGGGGTTCTAGAGGGTCGGATACGCAGTATTTT
CAWSKWIGTGGSRGSDTQYF
>.|TRBV29-1|TRBJ1-2|TRBD1
TGCAGCGTGGACAGGGGATGGGGCTACACCTTC
CSVDRGWGYTF
>.|TRBV7-7|TRBJ2-2|.
TGTGCCAGCAGCGAAAAACATGGGGGGACCGGGGAGCTGTTTTTT
CASSEKHGGTGELFF
>.|TRBV5-1|TRBJ2-5|TRBD2
TGCGCCAGCAGCCTGGGGACTAGCGGGGTAGAGACCCAGTACTTC
CASSLGTSGVETQYF
>few|TRBV4-3|TRBJ1-2|TRBD1
TGCGCCAGCAGCCAACGACAGGGGGCTGGGAGCTACACCTTC
CASSQRQGAGSYTF
>.|TRBV10-2|TRBJ2-1|.
TGCGCCAGCAGTGATTCGGTGCCCGCGGGTCGGGAGCAGTTCTTC
CASSDSVPAGREQFF
>.|TRBV11-3|TRBJ2-3|TRBD2
TGTGCCAGCAGCTCGGGACTAGCGGGAGTTTCGGATACGCAGTATTTT
CASSSGLAGVSDTQYF
>.|TRBV7-9|TRBJ2-3|.
TGTGCCAGCAGCTTAACAGCGGCTAGCAGCGCAGATACGCAGTATTTT
CASSLTAASSADTQYF
>.|TRBV7-9|TRBJ1-1|TRBD1
TGTGCCACCCCCTCGACAGGGGGGAACACTGAAGCTTTCTTT
CATPSTGGNTEAFF
>few|TRBV27|TRBJ1-5|.
TGTGCCAGCAGTTTAAATGGCAGGATTAGCAATCAGCCCCAGCATTTT
CASSLNGRISNQPQHF
>.|TRBV5-5|TRBJ1-2|.
TGTGCCAGCAGCTTGGGAGAGGGCGGCTACACCTTC
CASSLGEGGYTF
>.|TRBV6-2/TRBV6-3|TRBJ1-4|TRBD1
TGTGCCAGCAGTTCCCCGACAGGGCCTACTAATGAAAAACTGTTTTTT
CASSSPTGPTNEKLFF
>.|TRBV7-8|TRBJ1-5|.
TGTGCCAGCAGCTTAGGGGGCGGAGATCAGCCCCAGCATTTT
CASSLGGGDQPQHF
>.|TRBV6-5|TRBJ1-5|.
TGTGCCAGCAGCCGGGATAGCAATCAGCCCCAGCATTTT
CASSRDSNQPQHF
>.|TRBV6-5|TRBJ1-1|.
TGTGCCAGCAGATACACCCCAGGGAACACTGAAGCTTTCTTT
CASRYTPGNTEAFF
>once|TRBV6-2/TRBV6-3|TRBJ1-1|.
TGTGCCAGCAGCGTGGGGCTGAACACTGAAGCTTTCTTT
CASSVGLNTEAFF
>once|TRBV19|TRBJ2-5|.
TGTGCCAGTAGTATAGTGGGAGGTAATCAAGAGACCCAGTACTTC
CASSIVGGNQETQYF
>.|TRBV19|TRBJ2-3|TRBD2
TGTGCCAGTAGTATTATAGCGGGAGGGGGGGCAGATACGCAGTATTTT
CASSIIAGGGADTQYF
>.|TRBV27|TRBJ1-2|.
TGTGCCAGCTCTCAGGGCTGGTCCACAGCCGGTGGCTACACCTTC
CASSQGWSTAGGYTF
>.|TRBV7-2|TRBJ2-1|.
TGTGCCAGCAGCCCACATCCTCTCGACAATGAGCAGTTCTTC
CASSPHPLDNEQFF
>.|TRBV2|TRBJ1-2|.
TGTGCCAGCAGTGAAGCGTCGCGGGATGGCTACACCTTC
CASSEASRDGYTF
>.|TRBV7-2|TRBJ1-5|.
TGTGCCAGCAGCTTGGGGCCAGGGCGCAGTCAGCCCCAGCATTTT
CASSLGPGRSQPQHF
>.|TRBV19|TRBJ1-5|.
TGTGCCAGTAGTATTGGGCCAGGGGGCAATCAGCCCCAGCATTTT
CASSIGPGGNQPQHF